The 3 T cell receptor beta chains below were found in one sample sequenced in a study of blood T cells in healthy people across ages. The second PCR ran about 6 to 11 cycles with a sample-barcoded 5' primer and J-beta primers. TCRdb re-analysed the 5' RACE reads in MiXCR, keeping a single row per CDR3 protein. This sample has fewer than 2,000,000 distinct CDR3 sequences, with more than 35% found just once. Source material: blood. The origin of the receptors is a human donor in good health.

This sequence joins TRBV29-1 and TRBJ2-7; 12 nucleotides agree with TRBD2. The CDR3 spans 15 residues. Germline loops: CDR1 SQVTM, CDR2 ANQGSEA. V shed 6 bases, J shed 0 bases, and the junction held 6 bases outside the gene matches. Here the CDR3 reads CSVRLAGGSSYEQYF. In DNA form, the CDR3 reads TGCAGCGTACGCCTAGCGGGGGGGAGCTCCTACGAGCAGTACTTC.

The V call is TRBV12-3 or TRBV12-4, the J call TRBJ1-1, with 7 positions matching TRBD1. The CDR3 consists of 16 residues. J was trimmed by 5 bases and V by 5 bases; bases with no gene match: 14. Here the CDR3 DNA reads TGTGCCAGCAGTACCTCAGGACAGGTTTGGGGGACTGAAGCTTTCTTT. This codes for CASSTSGQVWGTEAFF.

About this clonotype: The junction departs from germline at one end; a sequencing error may be responsible. This chain joins TRBV20-1 and TRBJ1-4, with D uncertain. The CDR3 covers 12 residues. Per germline, CDR1 DFQATT and CDR2 SNEGSKA (reference sequence). In DNA, the CDR3 is TGCAGTGCCAGAGAGGGAAAGGGAAAACTGTTTTTT. Translated, it gives CSAREGKGKLFF.